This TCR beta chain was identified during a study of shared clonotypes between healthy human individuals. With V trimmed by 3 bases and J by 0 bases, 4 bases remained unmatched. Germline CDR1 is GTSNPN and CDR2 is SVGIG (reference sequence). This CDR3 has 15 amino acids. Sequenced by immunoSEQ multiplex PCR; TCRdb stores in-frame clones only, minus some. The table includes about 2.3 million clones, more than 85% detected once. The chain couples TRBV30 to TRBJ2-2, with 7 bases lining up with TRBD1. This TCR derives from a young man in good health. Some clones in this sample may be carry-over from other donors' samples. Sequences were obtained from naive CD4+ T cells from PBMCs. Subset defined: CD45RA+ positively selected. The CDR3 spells CAWRTGTANTGELFF. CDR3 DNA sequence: TGTGCCTGGAGGACCGGGACAGCGAACACCGGGGAGCTGTTTTTT. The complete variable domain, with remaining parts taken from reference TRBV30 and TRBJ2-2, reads SQTIHQWPATLVQPVGSPLSLECTVEGTSNPNLYWYRQAAGRGLQLLFYSVGIGQISSEVPQNLSASRPQDRQFILSSKKLLLSDSGFYLCAWRTGTANTGELFFGEGSRLTVL.